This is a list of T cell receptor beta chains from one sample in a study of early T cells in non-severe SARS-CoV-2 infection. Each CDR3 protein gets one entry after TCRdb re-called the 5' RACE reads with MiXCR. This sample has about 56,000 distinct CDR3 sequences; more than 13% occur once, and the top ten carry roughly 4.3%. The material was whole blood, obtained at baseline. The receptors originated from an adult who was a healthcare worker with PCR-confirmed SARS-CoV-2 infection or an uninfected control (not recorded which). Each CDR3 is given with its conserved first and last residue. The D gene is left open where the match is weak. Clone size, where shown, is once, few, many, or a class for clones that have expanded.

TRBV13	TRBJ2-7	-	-	CASSLHREQYF	TGTGCCAGCAGCTTGCATCGGGAGCAGTACTTC
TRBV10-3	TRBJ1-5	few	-	CAISNGDGQPQHF	TGTGCCATCTCAAACGGTGATGGTCAGCCCCAGCATTTT
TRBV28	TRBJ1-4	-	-	CASSPLLGLPREKLFF	TGTGCCAGCAGTCCCCTCCTGGGGTTACCCAGGGAAAAACTGTTTTTT
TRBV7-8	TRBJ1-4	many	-	CASSFGRGGKLFF	TGTGCCAGCAGCTTTGGAAGGGGGGGAAAACTGTTTTTT
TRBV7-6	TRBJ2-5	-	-	CASSLGLEQETQYF	TGTGCCAGCAGCTTGGGACTGGAGCAAGAGACCCAGTACTTC
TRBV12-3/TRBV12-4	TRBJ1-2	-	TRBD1	CASSLGQVENGYTF	TGTGCCAGCAGTCTTGGACAGGTCGAGAATGGCTACACCTTC
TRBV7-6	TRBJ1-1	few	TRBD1	CASSLVRLQGPIFNTEAFF	TGTGCCAGCAGCTTAGTCCGACTACAGGGGCCGATCTTCAACACTGAAGCTTTCTTT
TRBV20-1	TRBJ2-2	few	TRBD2	CSARPSGRSDTGELFF	TGCAGTGCTAGGCCCAGCGGGAGGTCCGACACCGGGGAGCTGTTTTTT
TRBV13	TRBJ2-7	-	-	CASSLRASYEQYF	TGTGCCAGCAGCTTACGGGCATCCTACGAGCAGTACTTC
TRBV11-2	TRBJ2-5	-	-	CASSLLPGQGIEETQYF	TGTGCCAGCAGCTTGCTGCCGGGGCAGGGAATAGAAGAGACCCAGTACTTC
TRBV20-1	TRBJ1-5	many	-	CSASTGGDYSNQPQHF	TGCAGTGCTAGTACGGGAGGGGACTATAGCAATCAGCCCCAGCATTTT
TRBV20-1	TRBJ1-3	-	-	CSAGDTKRGNTIYF	TGCAGTGCTGGGGACACGAAACGTGGAAACACCATATATTTT
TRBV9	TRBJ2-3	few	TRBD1	CASSLQGSPDTQYF	TGTGCCAGCAGCTTACAGGGGTCGCCAGATACGCAGTATTTT
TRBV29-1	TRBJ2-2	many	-	CSIERGTGELFF	TGCAGCATTGAGAGAGGCACCGGGGAGCTGTTTTTT
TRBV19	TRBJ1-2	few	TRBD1	CAVNRQGAGYTF	TGTGCCGTAAACCGACAGGGAGCGGGCTACACCTTC
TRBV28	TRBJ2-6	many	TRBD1	CASSQAGGSYTGANVLTF	TGTGCCAGCAGTCAAGCAGGGGGATCTTATACTGGGGCCAACGTCCTGACTTTC
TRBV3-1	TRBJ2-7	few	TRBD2	CASSQAPSGGTYEQYF	TGTGCCAGCAGCCAAGCTCCTAGCGGGGGTACCTACGAGCAGTACTTC
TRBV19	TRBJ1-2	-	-	CASNYNTGTTHYGYTF	TGTGCCAGCAACTACAATACAGGGACTACACACTATGGCTACACCTTC
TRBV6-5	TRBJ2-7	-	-	CASSDHYEQYF	TGTGCCAGCAGTGACCACTACGAGCAGTACTTC
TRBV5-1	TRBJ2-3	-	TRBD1	CASSTGQGLDTQYF	TGCGCCAGCAGCACAGGACAGGGGTTGGATACGCAGTATTTT
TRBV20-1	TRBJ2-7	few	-	CSAWDFGGEQYF	TGCAGTGCTTGGGACTTCGGGGGAGAGCAGTACTTC
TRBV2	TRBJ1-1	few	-	CASRPGKGGTEAFF	TGTGCCAGCAGGCCCGGAAAGGGAGGCACTGAAGCTTTCTTT
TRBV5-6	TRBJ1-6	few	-	CASRVMTLDNSPLHF	TGTGCCAGCAGGGTGATGACACTCGATAATTCACCCCTCCACTTT
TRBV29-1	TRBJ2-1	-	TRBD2	CSVTSGGAVEQFF	TGCAGCGTCACTAGCGGGGGGGCTGTTGAGCAGTTCTTC
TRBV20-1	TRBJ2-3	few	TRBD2	CSQAGTSGSPDTQYF	TGCAGCCAAGCCGGGACTAGCGGGAGCCCAGATACGCAGTATTTT
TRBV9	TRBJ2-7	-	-	CASSPSPQTTYEQYF	TGTGCCAGCAGCCCGAGCCCCCAGACGACCTACGAGCAGTACTTC
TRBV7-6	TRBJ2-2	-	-	CASRGDGTPVTGELFF	TGTGCCAGCAGAGGGGACGGTACTCCTGTAACCGGGGAGCTGTTTTTT
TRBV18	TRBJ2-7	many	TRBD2	CASSTLAGGDEQYF	TGTGCCAGCTCAACCCTAGCGGGAGGGGACGAGCAGTACTTC
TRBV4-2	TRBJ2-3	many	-	CASSQEATSTDTQYF	TGTGCCAGCAGCCAAGAGGCGACTAGCACAGATACGCAGTATTTT
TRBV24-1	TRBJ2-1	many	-	CATSLGLSNEQFF	TGTGCCACCTCATTGGGACTCTCTAATGAGCAGTTCTTC
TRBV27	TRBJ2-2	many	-	CASSARVTGELFF	TGTGCCAGCAGTGCAAGGGTTACCGGGGAGCTGTTTTTT
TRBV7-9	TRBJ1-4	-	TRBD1	CASSRGQGASNEKLFF	TGTGCCAGCAGCCGGGGACAGGGGGCTTCTAATGAAAAACTGTTTTTT
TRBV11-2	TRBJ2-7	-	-	CASSATVGVNEQYF	TGTGCCAGCAGCGCGACTGTCGGGGTAAACGAGCAGTACTTC
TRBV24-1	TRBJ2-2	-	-	CATSETGQDFLTGELFF	TGTGCCACCAGTGAAACAGGGCAGGACTTCTTAACCGGGGAGCTGTTTTTT
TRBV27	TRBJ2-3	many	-	CASTPSTSTDTQYF	TGTGCCAGCACCCCTTCTACTAGCACAGATACGCAGTATTTT
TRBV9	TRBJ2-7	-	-	CASSVAVDGGYEQYF	TGTGCCAGCAGCGTAGCTGTAGACGGAGGCTACGAGCAGTACTTC
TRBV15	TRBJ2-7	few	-	CATRPSYSVESYEQYF	TGTGCCACCAGACCGAGCTACAGCGTTGAGTCCTACGAGCAGTACTTC
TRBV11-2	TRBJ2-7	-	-	CASSSPSRSYYEQYF	TGTGCCAGCAGCTCGCCGTCTAGGTCCTACTACGAGCAGTACTTC
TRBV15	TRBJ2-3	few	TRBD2	CATSRDIVRTSATKSETDTQYF	TGTGCCACCAGCAGAGATATCGTGAGGACTAGCGCAACGAAATCAGAGACAGATACGCAGTATTTT
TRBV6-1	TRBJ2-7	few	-	CASTQERAIYEQYF	TGTGCCAGCACTCAGGAGCGGGCGATTTACGAGCAGTACTTC
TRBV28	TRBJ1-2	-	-	CASSFFSSLAF	TGTGCCAGCAGTTTTTTCTCTAGCCTCGCCTTC
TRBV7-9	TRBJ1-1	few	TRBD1	CASLTQGGTEAFF	TGTGCCAGCCTAACACAGGGGGGGACTGAAGCTTTCTTT
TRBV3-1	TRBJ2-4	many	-	CASSQGVLAKNIQYF	TGTGCCAGCAGCCAAGGGGTTTTAGCCAAAAACATTCAGTACTTC
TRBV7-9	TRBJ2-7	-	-	CASSLGRVSSYEQYF	TGTGCCAGCAGCTTAGGAAGGGTGAGCAGCTACGAGCAGTACTTC
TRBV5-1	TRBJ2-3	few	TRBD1	CASSWTGTGTGDTQYF	TGCGCCAGCAGCTGGACAGGGACCGGCACTGGAGATACGCAGTATTTT
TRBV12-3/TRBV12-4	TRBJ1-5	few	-	CASGTTGNNQPQHF	TGTGCCAGCGGAACTACAGGGAACAATCAGCCCCAGCATTTT
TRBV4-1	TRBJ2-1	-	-	CASSQGPSSEQFF	TGCGCCAGCAGCCAAGGCCCCTCATCTGAACAGTTCTTC
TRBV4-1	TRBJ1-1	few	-	CASSQAPPGSTEAFF	TGCGCCAGCAGCCAAGCCCCCCCGGGAAGCACTGAAGCTTTCTTT
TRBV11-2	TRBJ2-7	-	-	CASSTIRGVLATNYEQYF	TGTGCCAGCAGCACGATTAGGGGGGTACTAGCGACCAACTACGAGCAGTACTTC
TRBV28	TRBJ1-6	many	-	CASTLSGNSPLHF	TGTGCCAGCACCTTATCGGGGAATTCACCCCTCCACTTT
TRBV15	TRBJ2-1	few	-	CATSRETLNPLAYNEQFF	TGTGCCACCAGCAGAGAGACCTTAAACCCTCTAGCGTACAATGAGCAGTTCTTC
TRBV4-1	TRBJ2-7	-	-	CASSQNPSDPGYEQYF	TGCGCCAGCAGTCAAAACCCCAGTGACCCGGGCTACGAGCAGTACTTC
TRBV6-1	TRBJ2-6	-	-	CASRPGAGANVLTF	TGTGCCAGCAGGCCAGGCGCCGGGGCCAACGTCCTGACTTTC
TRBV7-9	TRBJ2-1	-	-	CASNLASYNEQFF	TGTGCCAGCAATCTAGCCTCCTACAATGAGCAGTTCTTC
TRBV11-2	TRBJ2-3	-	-	CASSFRGRGTDTQYF	TGTGCCAGCAGCTTCAGGGGGCGGGGGACAGATACGCAGTATTTT